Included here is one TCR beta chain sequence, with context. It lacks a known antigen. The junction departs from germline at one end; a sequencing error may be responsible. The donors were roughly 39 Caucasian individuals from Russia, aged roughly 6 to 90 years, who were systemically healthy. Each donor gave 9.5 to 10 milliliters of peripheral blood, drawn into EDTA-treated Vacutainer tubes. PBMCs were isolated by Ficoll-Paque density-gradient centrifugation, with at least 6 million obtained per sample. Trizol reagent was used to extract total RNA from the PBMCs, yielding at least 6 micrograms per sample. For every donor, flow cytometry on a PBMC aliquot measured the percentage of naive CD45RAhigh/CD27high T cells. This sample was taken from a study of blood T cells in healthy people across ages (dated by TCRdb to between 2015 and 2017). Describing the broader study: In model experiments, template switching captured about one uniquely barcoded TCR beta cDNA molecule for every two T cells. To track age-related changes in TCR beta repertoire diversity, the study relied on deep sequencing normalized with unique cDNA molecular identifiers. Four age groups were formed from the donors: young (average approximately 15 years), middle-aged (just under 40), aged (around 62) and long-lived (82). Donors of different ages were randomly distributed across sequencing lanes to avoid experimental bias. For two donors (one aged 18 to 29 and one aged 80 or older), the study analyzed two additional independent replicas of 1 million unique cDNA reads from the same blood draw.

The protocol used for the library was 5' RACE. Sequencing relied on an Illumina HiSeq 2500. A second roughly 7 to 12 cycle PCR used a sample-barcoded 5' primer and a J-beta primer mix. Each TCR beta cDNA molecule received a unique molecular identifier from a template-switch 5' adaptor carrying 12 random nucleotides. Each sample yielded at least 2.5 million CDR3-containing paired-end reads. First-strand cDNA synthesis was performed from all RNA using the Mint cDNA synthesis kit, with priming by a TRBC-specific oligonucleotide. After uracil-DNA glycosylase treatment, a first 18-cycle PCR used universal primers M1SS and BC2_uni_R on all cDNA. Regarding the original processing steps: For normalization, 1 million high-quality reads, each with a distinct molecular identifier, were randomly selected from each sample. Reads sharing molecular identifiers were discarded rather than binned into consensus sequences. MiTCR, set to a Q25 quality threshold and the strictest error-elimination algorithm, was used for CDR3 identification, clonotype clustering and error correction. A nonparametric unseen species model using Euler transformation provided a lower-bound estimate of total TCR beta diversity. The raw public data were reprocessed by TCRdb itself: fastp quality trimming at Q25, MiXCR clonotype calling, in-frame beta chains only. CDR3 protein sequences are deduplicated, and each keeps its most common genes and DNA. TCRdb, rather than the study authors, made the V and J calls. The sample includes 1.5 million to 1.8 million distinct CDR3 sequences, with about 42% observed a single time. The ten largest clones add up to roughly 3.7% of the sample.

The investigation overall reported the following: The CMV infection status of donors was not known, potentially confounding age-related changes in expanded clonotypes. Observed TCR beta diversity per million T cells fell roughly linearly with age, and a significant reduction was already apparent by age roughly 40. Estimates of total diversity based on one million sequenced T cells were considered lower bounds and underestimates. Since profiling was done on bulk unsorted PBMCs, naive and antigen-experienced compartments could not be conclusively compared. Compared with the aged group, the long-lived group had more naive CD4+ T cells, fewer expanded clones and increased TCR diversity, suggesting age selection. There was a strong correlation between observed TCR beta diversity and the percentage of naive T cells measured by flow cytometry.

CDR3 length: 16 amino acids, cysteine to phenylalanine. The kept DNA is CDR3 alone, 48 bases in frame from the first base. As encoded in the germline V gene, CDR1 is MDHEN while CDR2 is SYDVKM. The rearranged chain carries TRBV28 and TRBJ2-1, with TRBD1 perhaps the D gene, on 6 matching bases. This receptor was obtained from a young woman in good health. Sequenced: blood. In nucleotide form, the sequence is TGTGCCAGCAGTTTAAGGGGGACCTATTCCTACACTGAGCAGTTCTTC. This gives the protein CASSLRGTYSYTEQFF. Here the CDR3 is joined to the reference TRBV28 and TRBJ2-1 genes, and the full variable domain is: DVKVTQSSRYLVKRTGEKVFLECVQDMDHENMFWYRQDPGLGLRLIYFSYDVKMKEKGDIPEGYSVSREKKERFSLILESASTNQTSMYLCASSLRGTYSYTEQFFGPGTRLTVL.